This TCR beta chain was sequenced in a study of beta chain features in type 1 diabetes (dated by TCRdb to 2017 to 2018). About the investigation overall: Mean age, gender distribution, total cell number and subset yield were not different between patients and healthy donors. A total of roughly 100 million sorted cells were examined across all samples, and the number of cells per subset was strongly correlated with RNA yield. The study compared TCRB repertoires of sorted circulating CD4+ T cell subsets between recently diagnosed type 1 diabetes patients and matched healthy donors. Whereas all 28 donors provided naive and central memory subsets, regulatory and stem cell-like memory subsets were isolated from just 8 patients and roughly eight healthy donors. Results and caveats for the whole study, not just this receptor: Shorter templates might have been favored by PCR, but patient and control samples were amplified and corrected together, so both groups would have been affected equally by any skew. Sequencing cDNA rather than genomic DNA could over-represent highly expressing activated cells, although activation and CD3 levels did not differ between groups. Fewer insertions and more nucleotide deletions at VDJ recombination sites were observed in patients with type 1 diabetes, implying thymic rearrangement abnormalities. In all four CD4+ subsets, TCRB CDR3 length was moderately but significantly shorter in type 1 diabetes patients. Because the HLA sub-analyses included only small numbers of individuals, any influence of HLA type on TCRB rearrangement was left unresolved. The naive, central memory and regulatory TCRB repertoires appeared to resemble one another more closely among patients than among healthy donors.

Each donor gave one peripheral blood draw, about 110 mL on average, collected into heparinised tubes. A BD FACSAria II and a panel including CD45RO, CCR7, CD25, CD127, CD95 and CD27 were used to sort naive, central memory, regulatory and stem cell-like memory CD4+ T cells. A purity above 98% was achieved for all sorted populations. PBMCs were isolated immediately by Lymphoprep density gradient centrifugation and stained directly without culture. So that batch effects would be minimized, each experiment stained and sorted samples in pairs, pairing one healthy donor with one patient. The High Capacity cDNA Reverse Transcription Kit was used to reverse transcribe all of the isolated RNA, meaning that expressed TCRB transcripts were what got sequenced. Naive, central memory and regulatory T cell samples underwent deep immunoSEQ sequencing, averaging about 3.57 million total reads per sample. Sorted cells were lysed in RLT buffer and RNA was extracted with DNase-treated RNeasy Micro or Mini kits, depending on cell number. To prevent cross-contamination, every cell subset was processed on its own, while patient and healthy donor samples were processed together. The immunoSEQ multiplex PCR was used to amplify TCRB sequences from cDNA, generating 87-bp fragments that spanned the CDR3 region. Amplicons were sequenced on the Illumina HiSeq platform. On the authors' methods: PCR bias was corrected computationally using synthetic template baselines, and reads within Hamming distance 2 were collapsed, with unmergeable singletons discarded. Reads were aligned to IMGT to assign V, D and J genes, CDR3 length, and insertions or deletions at six rearrangement sites. Within each subset, clonotype counts were normalized to sorted cell number, after which true diversity and Gini coefficients were computed with the tcR R package. The overlap coefficient, calculated on TCRB nucleotide sequences, was used to measure repertoire sharing. Out-of-frame TCRB sequences from naive cells were analyzed to stand in for the pre-selection repertoire. TCRdb holds this immuneACCESS table with in-frame rearrangements only. Some clones are missing; in checked studies, unresolved V genes explain under half, and the rest has no known cause. That table furnishes V, J and clone size, whereas the DNA furnished D and trimming. The table for this sample lists just over 450,000 clones; about 32% of them were counted only once. The top ten constitute around 0.065% of the sample.

In the case of this clone: The antigen it binds to is not known. One base away there is no much larger clone; base qualities are not given.

The V end loses 3 bases and the J end loses 4 bases, and a stretch of 15 bases separates them. From the germline V gene, CDR1 is SGHNT and CDR2 is YENEEA. Taken from cysteine to phenylalanine, the CDR3 has 15 residues. This entry keeps only the CDR3 DNA: 45 bases, framed from base 1. Sequenced sample: naive CD4+ T cells from blood. The cell subset or site label for this specimen denotes: true naive CD4+ T cells. The sequence came from a man aged 18 to 30 in good health. Here the chain combines TRBV11-3 and TRBJ2-5; the D gene lacks a confident call. The bases read TGTGCCAGCAGCTTCGGAGCCGTAAGCAGAGAGACCCAGTACTTC. It specifies CASSFGAVSRETQYF.